A single T cell receptor beta chain is shown here with its context. This sample was included in a study of early T cells in non-severe SARS-CoV-2 infection. TCRdb re-called the 5' RACE reads through MiXCR, storing one row per CDR3 protein. The data hold more than 65,000 distinct CDR3 sequences, with under 15% observed a single time. Germline loops: CDR1 LGHNA, CDR2 YNFKEQ. Trimming cost V 4 bases and J 0 bases, with 13 bases left between them. This CDR3 contains 15 residues. The chain employs TRBV4-2 and TRBJ2-7, with D tentatively TRBD1 (6 bases). The clonotype comes from an adult who was a healthcare worker with PCR-confirmed SARS-CoV-2 infection or an uninfected control (not recorded which). The sequenced sample was whole blood. Here the CDR3 reads CASSLNKGDSYEQYF. In DNA, the CDR3 is TGTGCCAGCAGCCTCAATAAGGGGGACTCCTACGAGCAGTACTTC.